These 9 T cell receptor beta chains were all obtained from the same sample, sequenced in a study of regulatory T cells in long-lasting Graves disease (dated by TCRdb to 2020 to 2023). The library was prepared using multiplex PCR. TCRdb lists the instrument as Illumina HiSeq 4000. iRepertoire HTBI primers and Arm-PCR amplification of CDR3 regions were used to construct TCR beta libraries. TCRdb reworked the public reads: Q25 trimming with fastp, MiXCR clone assembly, productive beta chains retained. Every entry covers one CDR3 protein and lists the most common genes and DNA from its rows. For this sample there are 350,000 to 500,000 distinct CDR3 sequences; about 21% appear just once. Over 11% of the sample belongs to the ten largest clones. The time point label of this sample denotes: persistent/refractory GD, antithyroid drugs over 5 years with positive TRAb. RNA was extracted from PBMCs in TRIzol for both TCR sequencing and RNA sequencing.

Sequencing was performed on peripheral blood mononuclear cells (PBMCs), taken when the disease was refractory, from a patient treated with antithyroid drugs. The receptors were sampled from a female donor with Graves disease.

This clonotype was seen many times. The V and J genes are TRBV9 and TRBJ2-7; D is perhaps TRBD1 or TRBD2 (5 bases each). Germline V gene data show CDR1 as SGDLS and CDR2 as YYNGEE. Between the trimmed V and J ends, which lost 2 bases and 0 bases, there was a span of 9 bases. The CDR3 is made up of 14 amino acids. In DNA form, the CDR3 reads TGTGCCAGCAGCGTGGGGACGGCCTCCTACGAGCAGTACTTC. This codes for CASSVGTASYEQYF.

The V and J genes are TRBV18 and TRBJ2-7; D remains ambiguous. Trimming took 3 bases from V and 2 from J, leaving 14 bases between them. CDR3 size: 15 residues. The germline V gene encodes CDR1 KGHSH and CDR2 LQKENI. The CDR3 DNA follows: TGTGCCAGCTCACCGAACACCGAATACCCCTACGAGCAGTACTTC. Amino acids: CASSPNTEYPYEQYF.

The genes are TRBV28 and TRBJ2-7; 7 nucleotides line up with TRBD2. CDR3 length: 15 residues. J was trimmed by 2 bases and V by 6 bases; bases with no gene match: 10. CDR1 is MDHEN, CDR2 SYDVKM, per germline. The CDR3 region is CASSPSASGPYEQYF. CDR3 nucleotide sequence: TGTGCCAGCAGCCCTTCGGCTAGCGGTCCCTACGAGCAGTACTTC.

The CDR3 here is CASQPSPVLYIEQYF. The CDR3 DNA is TGTGCCAGCCAGCCCTCCCCCGTATTGTATATCGAGCAGTACTTC. The chain links TRBV5-5 to TRBJ2-7, with unresolved D. V lost 7 bases, J lost 6 bases, and 23 bases lay in between. Germline V lookup: CDR1 SGHKS, CDR2 YYEKEE (reference sequence). The CDR3 spans 15 residues.

The table lists this clonotype with a few counts. The chain is built from TRBV20-1 and TRBJ1-1; D unclear. Trimming removed 3 bases from V and 1 base from J, with 9 bases in between. The CDR3 consists of 13 residues. Germline CDR1 reads DFQATT; CDR2 reads SNEGSKA (reference sequence). This CDR3 reads CSASRTGNTEAFF. The DNA for the CDR3 is TGCAGTGCTAGTCGGACGGGGAACACTGAAGCTTTCTTT.

This chain uses TRBV19 with TRBJ1-2; the D is unclear. Trimming stripped 3 bases from V and 8 bases from J, with 7 bases between. Germline assignment: CDR1 LNHDA and CDR2 SQIVND (reference sequence). CDR3 size: 11 residues. CDR3: CASSIGRGYTF. CDR3 DNA sequence: TGTGCCAGTAGTATTGGGCGAGGCTACACCTTC.

The chain employs TRBV2 and TRBJ1-1, with no clear D. The CDR3 has 13 amino acids. Germline V gene sequence: CDR1 SNHLY, CDR2 FYNNEI. The V gene lost 7 bases and the J gene lost 2 bases, with 11 bases spanning the gap. CDR3 amino acids: CASMWVQNTEAFF. The CDR3 DNA sequence: TGTGCCAGCATGTGGGTCCAAAACACTGAAGCTTTCTTT.

The rearrangement uses TRBV20-1 and TRBJ2-3; D ambiguous. V dropped 8 bases and J dropped 6 bases, with 12 bases sitting between them. CDR3 length: 11 amino acids. The germline gives CDR1 DFQATT, CDR2 SNEGSKA (reference sequence). CDR3 in DNA: TGCAGTCCCGGCCGGGTTGATACGCAGTATTTT. Amino acids: CSPGRVDTQYF.

This clonotype was detected many times. This chain links TRBV12-3 or TRBV12-4 with TRBJ2-7, with 7 bases lining up with TRBD1. J gave up 2 bases and V 6 bases, and 7 bases lay outside the gene matches. The CDR3 has 14 amino acids. DNA of the CDR3: TGTGCCAGCAGCCTCAGTGGACAGGCCTACGAGCAGTACTTC. Translated, it gives CASSLSGQAYEQYF.